Reported below is one TCR beta chain. Its antigen is not identified. Once obtained from cultured CD4+ T cells, the DNA was sequenced using the Oncomine TCR Beta short-read assay. TCRdb fed the PCR reads into MiXCR, producing one record per CDR3 protein. The sample carries some 11,000 distinct CDR3 sequences, 35% to 45% recorded once. These data come from a study of vaccination and CD4 T cells after COVID-19. Losses at the gene ends were 7 bases for V and 3 bases for J; bases not matched to a gene: 6. The CDR3 contains 13 residues. In germline, CDR1 is MNHEY, CDR2 SMNVEV (reference sequence). Stated treatment: approximately nine-day PBMC culture with coronavirus spike peptide pools or control peptides (ViraFEST assay).

The clonotype comes from a human donor with COVID-19. The V gene is TRBV27, the J gene TRBJ2-7; 7 nucleotides agree with TRBD2. The specimen sequenced was cultured CD4+ T cells from blood. As DNA, the CDR3 is TGTGCCAGCAAACGGGGGACTAACTACGAGCAGTACTTC. Translating it yields CASKRGTNYEQYF.